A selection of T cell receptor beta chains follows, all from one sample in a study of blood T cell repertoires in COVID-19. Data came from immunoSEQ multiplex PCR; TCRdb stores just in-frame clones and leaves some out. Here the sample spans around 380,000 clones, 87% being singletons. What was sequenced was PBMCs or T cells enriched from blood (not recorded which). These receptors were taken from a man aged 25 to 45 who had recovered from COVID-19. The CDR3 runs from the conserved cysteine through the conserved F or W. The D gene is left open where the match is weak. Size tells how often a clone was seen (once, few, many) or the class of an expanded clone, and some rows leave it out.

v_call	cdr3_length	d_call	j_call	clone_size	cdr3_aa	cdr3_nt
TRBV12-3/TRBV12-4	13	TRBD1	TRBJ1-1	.	CASRWDREPEAFF	TGTGCCAGCAGGTGGGACAGGGAGCCTGAAGCTTTCTTT
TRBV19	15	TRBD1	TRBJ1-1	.	CASRNRDRGNTEAFF	TGTGCCAGTAGGAACCGGGACAGGGGAAACACTGAAGCTTTCTTT
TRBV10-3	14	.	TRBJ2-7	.	CAIRTDTPPYEQYF	TGTGCCATCAGAACCGACACTCCTCCCTACGAGCAGTACTTC
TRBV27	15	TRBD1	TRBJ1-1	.	CASSFLTGLDTEAFF	TGTGCCAGCAGTTTCCTGACAGGGTTGGACACTGAAGCTTTCTTT
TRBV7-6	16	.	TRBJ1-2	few	CASSLKKAGKTYGYTF	TGTGCCAGCAGCTTAAAGAAGGCAGGAAAAACTTATGGCTACACCTTC
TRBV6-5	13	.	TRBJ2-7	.	CASRRDGSYEQYF	TGTGCCAGCCGGAGGGACGGTTCCTACGAGCAGTACTTC
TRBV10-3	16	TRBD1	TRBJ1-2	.	CAISGQGQGSNYGYTF	TGTGCCATCAGTGGTCAAGGACAGGGTAGTAACTATGGCTACACCTTC
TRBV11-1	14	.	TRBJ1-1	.	CASSITSANTEAFF	TGTGCCAGCAGCATCACAAGTGCGAACACTGAAGCTTTCTTT
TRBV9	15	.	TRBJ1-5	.	CASSVDHTGDQPQHF	TGTGCCAGCAGCGTAGATCATACGGGGGACCAGCCCCAGCATTTT
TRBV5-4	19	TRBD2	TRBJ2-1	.	CASSPTRSGGPLSYNEQFF	TGTGCCAGCAGCCCGACACGAAGCGGGGGGCCCCTCTCCTACAATGAGCAGTTCTTC
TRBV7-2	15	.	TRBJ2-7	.	CASSPTGRSSYEQYF	TGTGCCAGCAGCCCGACAGGGAGGAGCTCCTACGAGCAGTACTTC
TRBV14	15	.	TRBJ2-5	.	CASSQGYRDQETQYF	TGTGCCAGCAGCCAAGGTTACAGGGATCAAGAGACCCAGTACTTC
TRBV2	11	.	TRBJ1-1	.	CASRQQDEAFF	TGTGCCAGCAGGCAACAAGATGAAGCTTTCTTT
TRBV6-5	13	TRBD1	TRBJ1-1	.	CASSRTGGGEAFF	TGTGCCAGCAGCCGGACAGGGGGCGGTGAAGCTTTCTTT
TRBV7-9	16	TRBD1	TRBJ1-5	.	CASSQTRTGEGQPQHF	TGTGCCAGCAGCCAGACTCGGACAGGGGAAGGTCAGCCCCAGCATTTT
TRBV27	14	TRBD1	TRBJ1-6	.	CASHRGGSPSPLHF	TGTGCCAGCCATAGAGGGGGCTCTCCTTCACCCCTCCACTTT
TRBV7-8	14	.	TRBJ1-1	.	CASTADRTNTEAFF	TGTGCCAGCACTGCAGACAGGACAAACACTGAAGCTTTCTTT
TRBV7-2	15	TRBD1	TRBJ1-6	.	CASSSRTGTNSPLHF	TGTGCCAGCAGCTCGAGGACAGGGACGAATTCACCCCTCCACTTT
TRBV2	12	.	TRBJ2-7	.	CASSTETYEQYF	TGTGCCAGCAGTACGGAGACCTACGAGCAGTACTTC
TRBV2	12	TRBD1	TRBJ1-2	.	CASSGTGDGYTF	TGTGCCAGCAGTGGGACAGGGGATGGCTACACCTTC
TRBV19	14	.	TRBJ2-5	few	CASTPGGRQETQYF	TGTGCCAGTACCCCCGGAGGCCGACAAGAGACCCAGTACTTC
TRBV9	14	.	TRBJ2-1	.	CASGGGISYNEQFF	TGTGCCAGCGGTGGGGGCATCTCCTACAATGAGCAGTTCTTC
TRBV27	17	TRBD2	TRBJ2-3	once	CASSPVGRGGNTDTQYF	TGTGCCAGCAGTCCCGTGGGGCGCGGGGGAAACACAGATACGCAGTATTTT
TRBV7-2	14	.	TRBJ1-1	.	CASSPLSGRTEAFF	TGTGCCAGCAGCCCCCTTTCGGGTCGGACTGAAGCTTTCTTT
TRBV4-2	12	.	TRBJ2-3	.	CASSQGDNTQYF	TGTGCCAGCAGCCAGGGTGACAATACGCAGTATTTT
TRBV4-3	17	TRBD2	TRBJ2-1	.	CASSQAGSGGARNEQFF	TGCGCCAGCAGCCAAGCGGGTAGCGGGGGGGCTCGGAATGAGCAGTTCTTC
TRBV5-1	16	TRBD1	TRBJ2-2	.	CASSLAGTANTGELFF	TGCGCCAGCAGCTTGGCCGGGACAGCGAACACCGGGGAGCTGTTTTTT
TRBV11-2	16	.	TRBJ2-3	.	CASSPRGLIGSDTQYF	TGTGCCAGCAGCCCAAGGGGACTCATAGGTTCAGATACGCAGTATTTT
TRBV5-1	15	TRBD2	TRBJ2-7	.	CASSSTSGGFYEQYF	TGCGCCAGCAGCTCGACTAGCGGGGGCTTCTACGAGCAGTACTTC
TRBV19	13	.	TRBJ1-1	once	CASSIGGRDTAFF	TGTGCCAGTAGTATAGGGGGTCGGGATACGGCTTTCTTT
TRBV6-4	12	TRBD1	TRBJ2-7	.	CASRTGVYEQYF	TGTGCCAGTCGGACAGGGGTCTACGAGCAGTACTTC
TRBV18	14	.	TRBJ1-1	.	CASSPSQGGTEAFF	TGTGCCAGCTCTCCCTCCCAGGGTGGCACTGAAGCTTTCTTT
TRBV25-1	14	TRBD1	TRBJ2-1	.	CASSWDSLYNEQFF	TGTGCCAGCAGTTGGGACAGTCTTTACAATGAGCAGTTCTTC
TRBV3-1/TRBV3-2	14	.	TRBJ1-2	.	CASSPERADYGYTF	TGTGCCAGCAGCCCCGAGCGGGCGGACTATGGCTACACCTTC
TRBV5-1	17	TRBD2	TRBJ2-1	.	CASSQGGTSGVGNEQFF	TGCGCCAGCAGCCAAGGGGGGACTAGCGGGGTAGGGAATGAGCAGTTCTTC
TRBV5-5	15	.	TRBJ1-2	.	CASSSPAQYVLGYTF	TGTGCCAGCAGCTCTCCGGCACAGTATGTGTTGGGCTACACCTTC
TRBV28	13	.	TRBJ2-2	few	CASIQTNTGELFF	TGTGCCAGCATACAGACAAACACCGGGGAGCTGTTTTTT
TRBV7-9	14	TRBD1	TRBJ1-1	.	CASSLTGGRTEAFF	TGTGCCAGCAGCTTAACAGGGGGCCGGACCGAAGCTTTCTTT
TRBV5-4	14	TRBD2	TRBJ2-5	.	CASSTGTSGETQYF	TGTGCCAGCAGCACCGGGACTAGCGGAGAGACCCAGTACTTC